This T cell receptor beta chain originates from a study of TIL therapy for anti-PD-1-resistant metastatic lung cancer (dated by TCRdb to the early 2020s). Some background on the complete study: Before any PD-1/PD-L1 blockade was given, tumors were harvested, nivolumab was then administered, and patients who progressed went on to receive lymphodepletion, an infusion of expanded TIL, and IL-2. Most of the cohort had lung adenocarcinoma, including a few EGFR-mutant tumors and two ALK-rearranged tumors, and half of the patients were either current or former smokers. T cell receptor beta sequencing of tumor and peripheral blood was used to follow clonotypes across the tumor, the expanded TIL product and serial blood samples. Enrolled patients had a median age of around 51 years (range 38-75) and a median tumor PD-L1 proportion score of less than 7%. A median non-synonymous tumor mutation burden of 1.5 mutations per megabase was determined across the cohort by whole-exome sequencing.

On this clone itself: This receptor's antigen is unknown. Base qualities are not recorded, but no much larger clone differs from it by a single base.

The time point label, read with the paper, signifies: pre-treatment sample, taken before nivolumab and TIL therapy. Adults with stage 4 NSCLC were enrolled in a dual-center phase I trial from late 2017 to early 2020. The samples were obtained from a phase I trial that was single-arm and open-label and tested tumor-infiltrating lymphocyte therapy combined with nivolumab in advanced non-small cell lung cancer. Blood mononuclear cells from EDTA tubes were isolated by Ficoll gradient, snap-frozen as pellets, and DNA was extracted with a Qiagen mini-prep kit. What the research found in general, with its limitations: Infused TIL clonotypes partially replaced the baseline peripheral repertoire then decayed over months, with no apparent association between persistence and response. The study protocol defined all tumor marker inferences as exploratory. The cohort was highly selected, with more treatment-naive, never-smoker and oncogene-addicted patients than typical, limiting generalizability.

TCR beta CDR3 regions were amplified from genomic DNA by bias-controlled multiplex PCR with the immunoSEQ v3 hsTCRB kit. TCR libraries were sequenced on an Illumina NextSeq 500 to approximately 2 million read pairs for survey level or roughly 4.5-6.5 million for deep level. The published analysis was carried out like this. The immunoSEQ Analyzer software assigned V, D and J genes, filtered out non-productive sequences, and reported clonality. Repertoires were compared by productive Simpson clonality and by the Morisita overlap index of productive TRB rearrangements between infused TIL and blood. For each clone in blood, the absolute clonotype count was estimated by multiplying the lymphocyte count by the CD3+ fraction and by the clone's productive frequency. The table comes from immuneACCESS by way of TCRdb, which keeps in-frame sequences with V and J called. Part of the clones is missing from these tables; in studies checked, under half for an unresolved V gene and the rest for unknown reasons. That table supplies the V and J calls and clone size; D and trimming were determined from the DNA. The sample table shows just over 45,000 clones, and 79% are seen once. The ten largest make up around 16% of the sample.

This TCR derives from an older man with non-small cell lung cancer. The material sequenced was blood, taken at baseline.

The CDR3 protein: CASSGILQGSSYEQYF. The bases are TGTGCCAGCAGTGGGATATTACAGGGAAGCTCCTACGAGCAGTACTTC. The chain is assembled from TRBV6-1 and TRBJ2-7; the D segment could be TRBD1, given 6 matching bases. Via the germline V gene, CDR1 is MNHNS and CDR2 SASEGT. There are 16 amino acids in the CDR3, from cysteine to phenylalanine inclusive. Of all the DNA, just the CDR3 is kept, 48 bases in frame from base 1. The junction carries 16 bases between V and J, which are trimmed by 4 bases and 0 bases respectively.